This T cell receptor (beta chain) was captured in a study of cytomegalovirus exposure and HLA in healthy donors. CDR3 length equals 14 residues. The V gene's germline CDR1 is MNHEY and CDR2 SVGAGI. Trimming left V 4 bases short and J 6 bases short, with 15 bases between. Only in-frame clones appear in the TCRdb table, and some are missing; sequencing was by immunoSEQ multiplex PCR. The sample consists of approximately 300,000 clones, around 90% of them appearing once. The V and J genes are TRBV6-5 and TRBJ1-2; weak D call: TRBD1 (5 bases). Sequenced sample: PBMCs. This TCR derives from a woman aged 25 to 39 in good health and CMV-seropositive. The CDR3 DNA is TGTGCCAGCAGTTGGTCAGGGTACGCGAATGGCTACACCTTC. Protein sequence: CASSWSGYANGYTF.